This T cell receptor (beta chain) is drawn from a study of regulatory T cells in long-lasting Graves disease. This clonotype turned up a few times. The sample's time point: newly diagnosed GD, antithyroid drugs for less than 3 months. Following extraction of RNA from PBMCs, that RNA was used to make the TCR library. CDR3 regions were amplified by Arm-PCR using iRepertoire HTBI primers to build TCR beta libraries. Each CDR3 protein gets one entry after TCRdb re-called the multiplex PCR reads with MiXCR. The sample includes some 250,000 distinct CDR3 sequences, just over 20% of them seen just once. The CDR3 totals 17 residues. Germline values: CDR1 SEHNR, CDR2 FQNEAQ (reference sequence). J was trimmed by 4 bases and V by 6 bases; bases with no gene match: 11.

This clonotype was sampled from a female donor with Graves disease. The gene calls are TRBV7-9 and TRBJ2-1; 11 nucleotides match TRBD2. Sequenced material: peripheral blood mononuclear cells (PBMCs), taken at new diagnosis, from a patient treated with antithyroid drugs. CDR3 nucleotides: TGTGCCAGCAGGGATACCGCCGGGACTAGCGGTTACAATGAGCAGTTCTTC. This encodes CASRDTAGTSGYNEQFF.